The 4 T cell receptor beta chains given below trace back to one sample, sequenced in a study of cytotoxic CD8 clonotypes in ibrutinib-treated CLL. Measured with immunoSEQ multiplex PCR; TCRdb has only the in-frame clones, and not every one. The data contain about 68,000 clones, roughly 72% of them singletons. This specimen consisted of PBMCs, obtained after 12 months of ibrutinib treatment. The receptors come from a human donor with chronic lymphocytic leukemia.

The chain carries TRBV7-3 and TRBJ1-2, with D perhaps matching TRBD1 (6 bases). This CDR3 region has 15 residues. Trimming removed 5 bases from V and 2 bases from J, with 15 bases in between. In germline, CDR1 is SGHTA, CDR2 FQGTGA. The CDR3 here is CASSTHGGANYGYTF. DNA of the CDR3: TGTGCCAGCAGCACCCACGGGGGGGCGAACTATGGCTACACCTTC.

The V and J genes are TRBV7-8 and TRBJ2-7, with a possible D match to TRBD2 (6 bases). CDR3 length: 16 residues. The germline gives CDR1 SGHVS, CDR2 FQNEAQ. V shed 4 bases and J shed 2 bases, with 18 bases lying between them. This chain's CDR3 is CASSSSAPGLPYEQYF. In DNA, the CDR3 is TGTGCCAGCAGCTCTTCGGCACCGGGACTCCCCTACGAGCAGTACTTC.

The chain couples TRBV6-5 to TRBJ1-5; D is ambiguous. CDR3 length: 10 residues. V was shortened by 8 bases and J by 7 bases, with 6 bases between the two germline ends. Germline V CDR1 and CDR2: MNHEY, SVGAGI. CDR3 in amino acids: CASGRQPQHF. The CDR3 nucleotides are TGTGCCAGCGGAAGGCAGCCCCAGCATTTT.

The CDR3 reads CASSLAGGWNEQFF. CDR3 nucleotides: TGTGCCAGCAGCTTAGCTGGGGGGTGGAATGAGCAGTTCTTC. The chain couples TRBV11-2 to TRBJ2-1; the D gene is possibly TRBD2 (6 bases). V was pared by 1 base and J by 7 bases, with 11 bases between. This CDR3 has 14 residues. The V gene's germline CDR1 is SGHAT and CDR2 FQNNGV.